The clone carrying this TCR beta chain was observed a handful of times. Its specificity is unknown. Amplification used 60 Vbeta primers and 13 Jbeta primers. In the source study's methods: About 12 million of some 80 million unique TCR beta chains were shared, per a later count. Clones were read by immunoSEQ multiplex PCR, and TCRdb kept only the in-frame ones, dropping some. V, J and clone size are those of that table, while D and trimming were read from the DNA. The sample has about 200,000 clones; approximately 82% are singletons. These data come from a study of cytomegalovirus exposure and HLA in healthy donors. General study results and limits: According to reports, the classifier identified cytomegalovirus status with high specificity and sensitivity.

Germline loops: CDR1 MGHRA, CDR2 YSYEKL. V lost 1 base and J 6 bases, leaving 13 bases between the germline ends. This CDR3 comprises 15 residues. This sequence joins TRBV4-1 and TRBJ1-5; D may be TRBD1 (6 bases). Sequenced material: PBMCs. The receptor comes from a male donor in good health and CMV-seronegative. CDR3 in DNA: TGCGCCAGCAGCCAAGCCATTCAGGGGACTCAGCCCCAGCATTTT. Translating it yields CASSQAIQGTQPQHF.